The 10 T cell receptor beta chains below all came from one sample that was sequenced in a study of cytomegalovirus exposure and HLA in healthy donors. The PCR used 60 Vbeta and 13 Jbeta primers. Assay used: immunoSEQ multiplex PCR; TCRdb lists only in-frame clones, some missing. The sample lists some 140,000 clones, around 72% occurring once. Sequenced: PBMCs. The receptors derive from a middle-aged woman in good health and CMV-seronegative.

This chain links TRBV5-4 with TRBJ1-4, with 10 bases identical to TRBD1. V was pared by 3 bases and J by 4 bases, with 6 bases of the junction left unmatched. Germline-derived CDR1 and CDR2 are SGHNT and YYREEE (reference sequence). The CDR3 spans 16 residues. CDR3 region: CASSWKGTGVNEKLFF. The CDR3 bases are TGTGCCAGCAGCTGGAAAGGGACAGGGGTTAATGAAAAACTGTTTTTT.

V and J are TRBV13 and TRBJ1-1, with D perhaps TRBD1 (6 bases). Germline loops: CDR1 PRHDT, CDR2 FYEKMQ (reference sequence). CDR3 length: 18 residues. Trimming shortened V by 5 bases and J by 1 base, and 23 bases separated the two germline ends. The CDR3 loop reads CASSPPGTSSFWNTEAFF. The CDR3 DNA sequence: TGTGCCAGCAGCCCCCCTGGGACAAGCTCGTTCTGGAACACTGAAGCTTTCTTT. The full variable domain, with the rest looked up from reference TRBV13 and TRBJ1-1, is AAGVIQSPRHLIKEKRETATLKCYPIPRHDTVYWYQQGPGQDPQFLISFYEKMQSDKGSIPDRFSAQQFSDYHSELNMSSLELGDSALYFCASSPPGTSSFWNTEAFFGQGTRLTVV.

This chain links TRBV5-1 with TRBJ2-5; 13 nucleotides match TRBD2. CDR1 is SGHRS and CDR2 is YFSETQ in the germline V gene. The CDR3 contains 15 residues. V lost 4 bases to trimming and J lost 5 bases; unmatched junction nucleotides: 5. The CDR3 protein is CASSPGLAGVETQYF. The CDR3 region has the DNA TGCGCCAGCAGCCCCGGACTAGCGGGGGTGGAGACCCAGTACTTC.

CDR3 sequence reads: CASSSGGGELFF. In DNA form, the CDR3 reads TGTGCCAGTAGTAGCGGGGGCGGGGAGCTGTTTTTT. The rearrangement joins TRBV19 to TRBJ2-2, with 7 bases lining up with TRBD2. Germline V gene sequence: CDR1 LNHDA, CDR2 SQIVND (reference sequence). The CDR3 spans 12 residues. Losses at the gene ends were 4 bases for V and 7 bases for J; bases not matched to a gene: 0.

This chain joins TRBV6-6 and TRBJ1-2; 10 positions match TRBD1. CDR1 and CDR2 (germline): MNHNY, SVGAGI (reference sequence). Trimming took 2 bases from V and 2 from J; bases not matched to a gene: 2. The CDR3 is made up of 15 amino acids. The CDR3 loop reads CASSYRQGANYGYTF. In DNA, the CDR3 is TGTGCCAGCAGTTACCGACAGGGGGCAAACTATGGCTACACCTTC.

In DNA form, the CDR3 reads TGTGCCAGCAGCCGGGTGACATCCTCTGGGGCCAACGTCCTGACTTTC. Encoded protein: CASSRVTSSGANVLTF. The rearrangement uses TRBV4-2 and TRBJ2-6; D is unresolved. Germline CDR1 LGHNA, CDR2 YNFKEQ. Between the trimmed V and J ends, which lost 4 bases and 0 bases, there was a span of 10 bases. The CDR3 consists of 16 residues.

This clone was seen a few times. The chain links TRBV6-6 to TRBJ2-7, with 7 bases matching TRBD1. The CDR3 covers 14 residues. Trimming at V came to 7 bases and at J to 5 bases, leaving 11 bases not matched to a gene. Germline assignment: CDR1 MNHNY and CDR2 SVGAGI (reference sequence). In nucleotides, the CDR3 is TGTGCCAGCAACCCCGCGACAGGGTCCAACGAGCAGTACTTC. Residues: CASNPATGSNEQYF.

For this clone: Germline and junction disagree at one end, which may indicate a read error. The V call is TRBV18, the J call TRBJ1-1, with D possibly matching TRBD1 (5 bases). The germline CDR1 and CDR2 sequences are KGHSH and LQKENI. The CDR3 runs 14 residues. Here the CDR3 reads CASQLGGVNAEAFF. DNA for the CDR3: TGTGCCAGCCAACTCGGGGGGGTGAACGCTGAAGCTTTCTTT.

The CDR3 DNA follows: TGTGCCAGCAGTTTATGGGGCAGGGCTGAAGATACGCAGTATTTT. Its protein is CASSLWGRAEDTQYF. The rearrangement uses TRBV28 and TRBJ2-3; a weak D match, TRBD1 (5 bases). Germline V gene sequence: CDR1 MDHEN, CDR2 SYDVKM. CDR3 length: 15 residues. V dropped 0 bases and J dropped 5 bases, with 12 bases sitting between them.

V gene TRBV9 combines with J gene TRBJ2-5; D is uncertain. Trimming pared 3 bases from V and 1 base from J, leaving 10 bases between. The germline gives CDR1 SGDLS, CDR2 YYNGEE. The length of the CDR3 is 14 residues. For the CDR3, the DNA is TGTGCCAGCAGCGGTTCGGGTACCCAAGAGACCCAGTACTTC. It specifies CASSGSGTQETQYF.